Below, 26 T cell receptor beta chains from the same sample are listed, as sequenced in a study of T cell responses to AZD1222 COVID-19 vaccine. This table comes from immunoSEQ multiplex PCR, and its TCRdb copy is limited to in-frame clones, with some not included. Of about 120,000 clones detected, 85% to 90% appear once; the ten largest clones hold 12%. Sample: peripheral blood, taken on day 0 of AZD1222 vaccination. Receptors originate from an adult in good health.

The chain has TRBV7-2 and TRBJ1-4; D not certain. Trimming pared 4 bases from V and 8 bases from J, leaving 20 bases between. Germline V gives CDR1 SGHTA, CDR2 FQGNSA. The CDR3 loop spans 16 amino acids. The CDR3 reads CASSSSPGGRREKLFF. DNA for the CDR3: TGTGCCAGCAGCTCCTCCCCTGGAGGGCGTCGAGAAAAACTGTTTTTT.

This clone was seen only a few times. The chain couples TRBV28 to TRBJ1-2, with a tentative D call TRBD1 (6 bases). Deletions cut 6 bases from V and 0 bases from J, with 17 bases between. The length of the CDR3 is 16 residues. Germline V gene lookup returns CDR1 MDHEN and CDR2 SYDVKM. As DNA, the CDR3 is TGTGCCAGCAGCCGAACCCGGACAGCGTCTAACTATGGCTACACCTTC. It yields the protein CASSRTRTASNYGYTF.

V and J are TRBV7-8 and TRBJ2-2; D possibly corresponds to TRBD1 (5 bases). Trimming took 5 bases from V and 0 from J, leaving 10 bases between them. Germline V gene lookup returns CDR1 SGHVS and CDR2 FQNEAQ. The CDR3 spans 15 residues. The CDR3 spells CASSPSRANTGELFF. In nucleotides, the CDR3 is TGTGCCAGCAGCCCCTCCAGGGCGAACACCGGGGAGCTGTTTTTT.

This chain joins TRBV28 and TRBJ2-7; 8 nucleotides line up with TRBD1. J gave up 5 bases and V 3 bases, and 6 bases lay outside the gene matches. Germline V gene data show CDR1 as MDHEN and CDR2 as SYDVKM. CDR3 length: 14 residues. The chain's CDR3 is CASSFQTGEHEQYF. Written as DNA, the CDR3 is TGTGCCAGCAGTTTTCAGACAGGGGAGCACGAGCAGTACTTC.

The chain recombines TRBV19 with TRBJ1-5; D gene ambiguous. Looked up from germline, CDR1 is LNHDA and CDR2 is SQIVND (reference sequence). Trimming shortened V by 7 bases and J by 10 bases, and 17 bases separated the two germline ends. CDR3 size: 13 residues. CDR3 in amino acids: CASKGARFLPQHF. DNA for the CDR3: TGTGCCAGTAAGGGCGCCCGGTTTCTTCCCCAGCATTTT.

In DNA, the CDR3 is TGTGCCAGCAGTGAAGCGCGTTTTCCCTACGAGCAGTACTTC. Its protein product is CASSEARFPYEQYF. V gene TRBV2 combines with J gene TRBJ2-7; D unclear. The V gene's germline CDR1 is SNHLY and CDR2 FYNNEI. The CDR3 runs 14 residues. With 0 bases removed from V and 2 bases from J, the gap between germline ends came to 8 bases.

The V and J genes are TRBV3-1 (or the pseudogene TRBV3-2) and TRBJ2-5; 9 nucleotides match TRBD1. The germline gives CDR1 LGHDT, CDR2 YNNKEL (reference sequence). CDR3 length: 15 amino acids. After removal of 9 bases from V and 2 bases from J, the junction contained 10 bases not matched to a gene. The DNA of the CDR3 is TGTGCCAGTGTTGACAGGGGGTCCGGACAAGAGACCCAGTACTTC. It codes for CASVDRGSGQETQYF.

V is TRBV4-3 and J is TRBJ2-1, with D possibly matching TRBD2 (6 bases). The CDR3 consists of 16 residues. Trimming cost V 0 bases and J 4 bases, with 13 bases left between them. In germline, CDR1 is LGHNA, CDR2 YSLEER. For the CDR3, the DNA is TGCGCCAGCAGCCAAGAGATAGGCGGAGGGTACAATGAGCAGTTCTTC. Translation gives CASSQEIGGGYNEQFF.

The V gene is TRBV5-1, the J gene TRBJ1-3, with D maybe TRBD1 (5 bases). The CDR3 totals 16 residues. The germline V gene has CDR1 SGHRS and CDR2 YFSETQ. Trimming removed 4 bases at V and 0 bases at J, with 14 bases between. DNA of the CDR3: TGCGCCAGCAGCCGTGGGACGTATAGCTCTGGAAACACCATATATTTT. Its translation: CASSRGTYSSGNTIYF.

The CDR3 nucleotides read TGTGCCAGCAGTTACGAGTTTCAGCCCCAGCATTTT. It codes for CASSYEFQPQHF. V is TRBV6-2 or TRBV6-3 and J is TRBJ1-5, with unresolved D. V was clipped by 2 bases and J by 6 bases, with 5 bases between them. There are 12 residues in the CDR3. Looked up from germline, CDR1 is MNHEY and CDR2 is SVGEGT.

The CDR3 loop reads CASGDRGLTQYF. As DNA, the CDR3 is TGTGCCAGTGGGGACAGGGGCTTAACCCAGTACTTC. The rearrangement links TRBV19 to TRBJ2-5; 10 positions agree with TRBD1. The CDR3 loop spans 12 amino acids. CDR1 is LNHDA and CDR2 is SQIVND in the germline V gene (reference sequence). With 8 bases clipped from V and 8 bases from J, the junction kept 5 bases outside the gene matches.

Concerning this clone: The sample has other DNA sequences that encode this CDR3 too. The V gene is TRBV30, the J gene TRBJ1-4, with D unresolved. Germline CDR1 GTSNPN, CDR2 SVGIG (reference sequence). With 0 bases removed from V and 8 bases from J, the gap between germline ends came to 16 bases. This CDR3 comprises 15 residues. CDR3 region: CAWSVLGSGGEKLFF. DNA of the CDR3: TGTGCCTGGAGTGTACTTGGAAGCGGTGGGGAAAAACTGTTTTTT.

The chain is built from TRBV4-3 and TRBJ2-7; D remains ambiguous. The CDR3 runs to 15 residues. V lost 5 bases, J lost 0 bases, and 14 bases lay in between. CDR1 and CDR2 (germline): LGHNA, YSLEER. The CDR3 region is CASSSQRGASYEQYF. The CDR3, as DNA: TGCGCCAGCAGCTCCCAGCGAGGTGCCTCCTACGAGCAGTACTTC.

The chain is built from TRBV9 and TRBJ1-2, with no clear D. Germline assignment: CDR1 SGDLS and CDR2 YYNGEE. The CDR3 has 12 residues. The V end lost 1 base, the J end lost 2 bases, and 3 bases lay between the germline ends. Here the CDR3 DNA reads TGTGCCAGCAGCGTACAAAACTATGGCTACACCTTC. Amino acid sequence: CASSVQNYGYTF. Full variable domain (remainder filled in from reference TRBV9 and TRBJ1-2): DSGVTQTPKHLITATGQRVTLRCSPRSGDLSVYWYQQSLDQGLQFLIQYYNGEERAKGNILERFSAQQFPDLHSELNLSSLELGDSALYFCASSVQNYGYTFGSGTRLTVV.

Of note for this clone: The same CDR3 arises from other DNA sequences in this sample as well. The CDR3 loop reads CASRGGPGEKLFF. The CDR3 DNA is TGTGCCAGCAGGGGAGGGCCCGGCGAAAAACTGTTTTTT. The V and J genes are TRBV2 and TRBJ1-4, with no clear D. This CDR3 comprises 13 residues. Germline V CDR1 and CDR2: SNHLY, FYNNEI. V was cut by 6 bases and J by 8 bases, with 13 bases left in between.

CDR3 residues: CASSQERTSWNEQFF. CDR3 DNA: TGCGCCAGCAGCCAAGAACGGACTAGCTGGAATGAGCAGTTCTTC. The rearrangement links TRBV4-3 to TRBJ2-1; TRBD2 aligns across 8 bases. J gave up 7 bases and V 0 bases, and 5 bases lay outside the gene matches. The germline V gene has CDR1 LGHNA and CDR2 YSLEER. This CDR3 spans 15 amino acids.

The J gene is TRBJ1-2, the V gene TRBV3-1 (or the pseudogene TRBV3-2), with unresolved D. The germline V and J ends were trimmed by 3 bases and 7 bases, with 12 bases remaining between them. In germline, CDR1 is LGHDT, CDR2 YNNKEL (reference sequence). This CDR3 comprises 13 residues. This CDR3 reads CASSHPEGGGYTF. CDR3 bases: TGTGCCAGCAGCCACCCTGAGGGAGGTGGCTACACCTTC.

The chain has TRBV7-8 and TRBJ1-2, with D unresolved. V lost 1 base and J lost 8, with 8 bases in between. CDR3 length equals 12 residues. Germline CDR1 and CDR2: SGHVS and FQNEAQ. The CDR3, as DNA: TGTGCCAGCAGCTTAGAGGGAGCGGGCTACACCTTC. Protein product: CASSLEGAGYTF.

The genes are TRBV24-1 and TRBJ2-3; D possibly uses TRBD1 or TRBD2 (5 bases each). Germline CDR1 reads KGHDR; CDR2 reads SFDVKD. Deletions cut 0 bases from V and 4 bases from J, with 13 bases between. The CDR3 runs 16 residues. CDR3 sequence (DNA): TGTGCCACCAGTGATTTGAAGGGGAGCGTCCCAGATACGCAGTATTTT. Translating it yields CATSDLKGSVPDTQYF.

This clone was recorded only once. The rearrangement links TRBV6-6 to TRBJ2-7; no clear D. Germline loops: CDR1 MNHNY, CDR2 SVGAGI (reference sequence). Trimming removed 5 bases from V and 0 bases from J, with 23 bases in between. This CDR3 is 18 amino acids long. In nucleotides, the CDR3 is TGTGCCAGCAGTCAAAGTATCTCGGGCCCACCGGGCTCCTACGAGCAGTACTTC. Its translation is CASSQSISGPPGSYEQYF.

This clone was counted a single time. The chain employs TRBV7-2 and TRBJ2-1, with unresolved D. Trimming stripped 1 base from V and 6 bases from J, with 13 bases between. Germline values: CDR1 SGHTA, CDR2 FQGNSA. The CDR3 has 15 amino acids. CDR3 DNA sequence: TGTGCCAGCAGCTTAGTGGAACTATATCCCAATGAGCAGTTCTTC. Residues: CASSLVELYPNEQFF.

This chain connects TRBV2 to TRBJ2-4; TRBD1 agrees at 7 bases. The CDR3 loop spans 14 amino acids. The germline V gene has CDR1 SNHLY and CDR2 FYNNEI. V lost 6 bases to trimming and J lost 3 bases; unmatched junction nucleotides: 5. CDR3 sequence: CASSDGQDKNIQYF. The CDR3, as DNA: TGTGCCAGCAGCGATGGACAGGACAAAAACATTCAGTACTTC.

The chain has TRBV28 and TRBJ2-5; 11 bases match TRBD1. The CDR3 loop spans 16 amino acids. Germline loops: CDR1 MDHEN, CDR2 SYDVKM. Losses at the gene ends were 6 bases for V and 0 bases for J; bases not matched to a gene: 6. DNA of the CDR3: TGTGCCAGCAGGAAAGGGACAGGGGGTTACCAAGAGACCCAGTACTTC. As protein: CASRKGTGGYQETQYF.

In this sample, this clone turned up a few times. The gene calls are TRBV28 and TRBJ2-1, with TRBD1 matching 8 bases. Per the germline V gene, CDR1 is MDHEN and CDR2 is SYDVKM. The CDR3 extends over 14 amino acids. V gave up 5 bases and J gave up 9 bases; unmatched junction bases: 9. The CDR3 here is CASSPSDRVGEQFF. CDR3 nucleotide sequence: TGTGCCAGCAGTCCCTCGGACAGGGTGGGTGAGCAGTTCTTC.

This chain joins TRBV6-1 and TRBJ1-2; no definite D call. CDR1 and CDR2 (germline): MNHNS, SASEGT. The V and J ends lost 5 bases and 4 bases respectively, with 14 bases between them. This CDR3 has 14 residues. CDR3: CASSFSEGGYGYTF. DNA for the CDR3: TGTGCCAGCAGTTTTTCTGAGGGAGGCTATGGCTACACCTTC.

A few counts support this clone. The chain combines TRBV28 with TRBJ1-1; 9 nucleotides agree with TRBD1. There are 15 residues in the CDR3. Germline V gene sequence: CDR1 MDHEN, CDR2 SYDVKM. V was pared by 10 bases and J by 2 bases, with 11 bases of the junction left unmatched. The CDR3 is CATDPVTGGNTEAFF. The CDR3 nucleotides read TGTGCCACCGACCCGGTGACAGGGGGAAACACTGAAGCTTTCTTT.